These T cell receptor beta chains were read from a single sample in a study of Graves' ophthalmopathy and Graves' hyperthyroidism. A single record per CDR3 protein comes from TCRdb applying MiXCR to the multiplex PCR reads. This sample has some 520,000 distinct CDR3 sequences; roughly an eighth occur once, and the top ten carry 8% to 10%. The sequenced sample was blood. These TCRs come from a woman in her twenties or thirties with Graves' ophthalmopathy. The CDR3 runs from the conserved cysteine through the conserved F or W.

J gene,V gene,CDR3 protein
TRBJ1-5,TRBV19,CASTPTGGGQPQHF
TRBJ1-3,TRBV24-1,CATSDLLAGQLFSGNTIYF
TRBJ1-1,TRBV12-3/TRBV12-4,CASSPGKEGEAFF
TRBJ2-7,TRBV2,CASSVDRGHEQYF
TRBJ2-5,TRBV12-3/TRBV12-4,CASSLSGLVGQYF
TRBJ1-3,TRBV12-3/TRBV12-4,CASSGTGPWAGNTIYF
TRBJ2-5,TRBV12-3/TRBV12-4,CASPGQALQETQYF
TRBJ1-2,TRBV12-3/TRBV12-4,CASSLGHTFTF
TRBJ1-1,TRBV6-1,CASSDGSDTEAFF
TRBJ1-2,TRBV28,CASSLVSEGANYGYTF
TRBJ1-1,TRBV4-1,CASSHGGTTDTEAFF
TRBJ1-3,TRBV30,CAWAYSGNTIYF
TRBJ2-5,TRBV4-1,CASSLRGAGGGRVQETQYF
TRBJ1-2,TRBV15,CATSSTRGAPGGYTF
TRBJ1-4,TRBV2,CASSSVTGTTNEKLFF
TRBJ1-2,TRBV15,CATSRDSLQGYTF
TRBJ1-2,TRBV6-2/TRBV6-3,CASSQPGRGYGYTF
TRBJ2-7,TRBV18,CASNHVGGIRYEQYF
TRBJ2-7,TRBV10-3,CAISETEYEQYF
TRBJ2-7,TRBV7-2,CASSFPGGLASREQYF
TRBJ1-2,TRBV7-9,CASSSGVGTAYGYTF
TRBJ2-7,TRBV5-1,CASSLNKAGLGYKEQYF
TRBJ1-2,TRBV6-1,CACPGYTF
TRBJ2-5,TRBV20-1,CSARAGGGETQYF